This T cell receptor beta chain was identified in a study of T cells in Graves' hyperthyroidism and ophthalmopathy. Overall study findings and caveats: In the blood, most expanded thyroid clonotypes above 0.001 appeared as well.

The V gene lost 3 bases and the J gene lost 3 bases, with 12 bases spanning the gap. Germline values: CDR1 DFQATT, CDR2 SNEGSKA (reference sequence). The CDR3 runs 13 residues. This clonotype has only a few counts. Its antigen is undetermined. RNA transcripts provided the source from which TCR beta CDR3 regions were amplified. In the first-round RT-PCR of the TCR CDR3, the HTBI primer set was used. MiXCR, applied by TCRdb to the multiplex PCR reads, yields one record per CDR3 protein. This table has around 600,000 distinct CDR3 sequences, 45% appearing once. Based on clinical symptoms, serum thyroxine and TRAb, thyroid ultrasound and orbital computed tomography, diagnoses were reached.

This TCR was recovered from an adult man with Graves' disease, either hyperthyroidism or ophthalmopathy (not recorded which). Sequencing was performed on peripheral blood or thyroid tissue (not recorded which). The rearrangement joins TRBV20-1 to TRBJ2-7; D is possibly TRBD1 (6 bases). CDR3 residues: CSARSGTFYEQYF. As DNA, the CDR3 is TGCAGTGCTAGGTCCGGGACATTCTACGAGCAGTACTTC.